A single sample is the source of the 25 T cell receptor beta chains below, sequenced in a study of T-cell reconstitution after alpha-beta-depleted transplantation in children. TCRbeta library construction was performed incorporating unique molecular identifiers. TCRdb re-called the PCR reads with MiXCR, one entry per CDR3 protein. The sample yields 90,000 to 100,000 distinct CDR3 sequences, around a quarter seen once. Sequenced here: PBMCs, sampled before TCRalphabeta/CD19-depleted stem cell transplant. All receptors derive from a boy aged 2-9 years with acute lymphoblastic leukemia, due to receive a stem cell transplant.

The genes are TRBV20-1 and TRBJ2-3; 10 bases align to TRBD2. The V gene's germline CDR1 is DFQATT and CDR2 SNEGSKA (reference sequence). This CDR3 has 15 residues. V lost 5 bases and J lost 6; bases outside the gene matches: 11. CDR3 sequence reads: CSAQGGSGRSDTQYF. DNA for the CDR3: TGCAGTGCTCAAGGCGGTAGCGGGAGGTCGGATACGCAGTATTTT.

This clonotype came up a few times. This may be a read error: a much more frequent sequence differs by one nucleotide. The V and J genes are TRBV5-6 and TRBJ2-2; D is ambiguous. Deletions cut 4 bases from V and 8 bases from J, with 12 bases between. Germline V gives CDR1 SGHDT, CDR2 YYEEEE. The length of the CDR3 is 13 residues. The CDR3 sequence: CASSPGIRGELFF. DNA of the CDR3: TGTGCCAGCAGCCCAGGAATCCGGGGGGAGCTGTTTTTT.

The CDR3 reads CASSVSQGHQDTQYF. CDR3 nucleotide sequence: TGCGCCAGCAGCGTATCACAGGGACACCAAGATACGCAGTATTTT. This chain uses TRBV5-1 with TRBJ2-3, with D perhaps TRBD1 (6 bases). Germline values: CDR1 SGHRS, CDR2 YFSETQ. V was clipped by 4 bases and J by 5 bases, with 17 bases between them. CDR3 length: 15 residues.

At least ten counts were recorded for this clonotype. V gene TRBV5-5 combines with J gene TRBJ2-4, with TRBD2 matching over 7 bases. The ends lost 4 bases at V and 4 bases at J; junction bases unmatched: 5. The germline gives CDR1 SGHKS, CDR2 YYEKEE (reference sequence). This CDR3 contains 14 residues. For the CDR3, the DNA is TGTGCCAGCAGCCCCTGGGGAGGGAAAAACATTCAGTACTTC. Translated, it gives CASSPWGGKNIQYF.

The rearrangement joins TRBV4-1 to TRBJ2-7, with a weak D call TRBD1 (5 bases). The CDR3 runs 15 residues. The germline V gene has CDR1 MGHRA and CDR2 YSYEKL. The ends were cut back, 1 base at V and 2 bases at J, with 12 bases in the middle. The CDR3, as DNA: TGCGCCAGCAGCCAAGCCCTCGACAGAACCTACGAGCAGTACTTC. Protein sequence: CASSQALDRTYEQYF.

This clonotype was observed a few times. The chain combines TRBV20-1 with TRBJ2-1, with D unclear. Trimming left V 2 bases short and J 5 bases short, with 13 bases between. This CDR3 has 14 amino acids. Germline V gene lookup returns CDR1 DFQATT and CDR2 SNEGSKA (reference sequence). As DNA, the CDR3 is TGCAGTGCTAGAATCGGGCTTGGACACAATGAGCAGTTCTTC. It specifies CSARIGLGHNEQFF.

DNA for the CDR3: TGTGCCAGCAGCTCCGGTAGCGGAGGGGCCTCAGATACGCAGTATTTT. This codes for CASSSGSGGASDTQYF. The gene calls are TRBV13 and TRBJ2-3, with D possibly TRBD2 on 6 matching bases. Trimming cost V 4 bases and J 4 bases, with 18 bases left between them. Germline V CDR1 and CDR2: PRHDT, FYEKMQ (reference sequence). The CDR3 loop spans 16 amino acids.

This clonotype was observed a few times. The J gene is TRBJ2-3, the V gene TRBV21-1. TRBV21-1 is a pseudogene. The length of the CDR3 is 12 residues. CDR3: CASSNSTDTQYF. The CDR3 DNA reads as TGTGCCAGCAGCAACAGCACAGATACGCAGTATTTT.

This clonotype was picked up one time. J is TRBJ2-7 and V is TRBV15, with 8 positions matching TRBD1. V lost 1 base, J lost 0 bases, and 11 bases stayed unmatched. The CDR3 runs 18 residues. CDR1 and CDR2 (germline): LNHNV, YYDKDF (reference sequence). The CDR3 spells CATSRGAYRGISSYEQYF. CDR3 in DNA: TGTGCCACCAGCAGAGGAGCGTACAGGGGGATAAGCTCCTACGAGCAGTACTTC.

This clonotype was seen more than once but under ten times. This sequence joins TRBV5-1 and TRBJ2-1; 9 positions agree with TRBD2. The CDR3 covers 16 residues. Germline CDR1 reads SGHRS; CDR2 reads YFSETQ. The V gene end was trimmed by 0 bases and the J gene end by 4 bases; junction bases not matched to a gene: 5. The CDR3 sequence is CASSLVFSGGYNEQFF. The CDR3 nucleotides are TGCGCCAGCAGCTTGGTGTTTAGCGGGGGTTACAATGAGCAGTTCTTC.

The chain joins TRBV20-1 to TRBJ2-5; 9 bases align to TRBD1. V was clipped by 3 bases and J by 4 bases; unmatched bases: 6. CDR1 and CDR2 from the germline V gene are DFQATT and SNEGSKA (reference sequence). The CDR3 sequence is 14 residues long. CDR3 residues: CSARPGQGGETQYF. CDR3 sequence (DNA): TGCAGTGCTAGGCCGGGACAGGGAGGAGAGACCCAGTACTTC.

Concerning this clonotype: One end of the junction does not line up with germline, which may come from a read error. The V call is TRBV25-1, the J call TRBJ1-2, with D perhaps TRBD1 (5 bases). The CDR3 runs 12 residues. The germline V gene encodes CDR1 MGHDK and CDR2 SYGVNS. CDR3 region: CASSEYQGLPHF. The DNA for the CDR3 is TGTGCCAGCAGTGAATATCAGGGCCTTCCCCATTTT.

This clonotype was picked up a small number of times. The chain combines TRBV5-1 with TRBJ2-3; 10 nucleotides agree with TRBD1. The junction had 8 bases not matched to a gene; V was cut back by 4 bases and J by 6 bases. Germline V lookup: CDR1 SGHRS, CDR2 YFSETQ. CDR3 length equals 15 residues. CDR3 coding DNA: TGCGCCAGCAGCCGAGGGACAGGGGAAGGGGATACGCAGTATTTT. It codes for CASSRGTGEGDTQYF.

The chain employs TRBV28 and TRBJ1-1; 7 positions agree with TRBD1. From germline, CDR1 is MDHEN and CDR2 SYDVKM. The V segment lost 6 bases and the J segment 9 bases; nucleotides outside the gene matches: 7. The length of the CDR3 is 12 residues. The CDR3 sequence is CASSLGQAKAFF. The CDR3, as DNA: TGTGCCAGCAGCCTCGGACAGGCTAAAGCTTTCTTT.

This clonotype occurred many times. The chain recombines TRBV6-2 or TRBV6-3 with TRBJ2-1; D may be TRBD2 (6 bases). V lost 5 bases to trimming and J lost 2 bases, with 19 bases between them. CDR3 length: 17 residues. The germline V gene has CDR1 MNHEY and CDR2 SVGEGT. The CDR3 DNA is TGTGCCAGCAGTGGCTCTACCGGGACTTCCACCTACAATGAGCAGTTCTTC. It is translated as CASSGSTGTSTYNEQFF.

Only a few counts were recorded for this clonotype. The rearrangement joins TRBV5-6 to TRBJ1-1; D gene uncertain. CDR3 size: 12 residues. The germline V gene has CDR1 SGHDT and CDR2 YYEEEE. V lost 1 base to trimming and J lost 4 bases, with 5 bases between them. CDR3 sequence (DNA): TGTGCCAGCAGCTTGTCGAGCACTGAAGCTTTCTTT. Its translation: CASSLSSTEAFF.

The genes are TRBV28 and TRBJ2-2; tentative D call: TRBD2 (6 bases). Germline lookup yields CDR1 MDHEN and CDR2 SYDVKM. The V and J ends lost 9 bases and 0 bases respectively, with 20 bases between them. CDR3 size: 17 residues. CDR3 sequence (DNA): TGTGCCAGTATTACTACAAGGAGGGGCCCGAACACCGGGGAGCTGTTTTTT. Amino acids: CASITTRRGPNTGELFF.

The chain employs TRBV7-2 and TRBJ2-5; D is unclear. Per germline, CDR1 SGHTA and CDR2 FQGNSA. This CDR3 spans 14 amino acids. With 2 bases removed from V and 5 bases from J, the gap between germline ends came to 12 bases. The CDR3, as DNA: TGTGCCAGCAGCTTAACCGACCGGGCGGAGACCCAGTACTTC. Protein: CASSLTDRAETQYF.

V is TRBV4-3 and J is TRBJ2-3, with 12 positions matching TRBD2. V shed 0 bases, J shed 4 bases, and the junction held 5 bases outside the gene matches. The CDR3 extends over 17 amino acids. Germline CDR1 is LGHNA and CDR2 is YSLEER. CDR3 protein: CASSQELAGGRPDTQYF. The CDR3 nucleotides are TGCGCCAGCAGCCAAGAGCTAGCGGGAGGGAGGCCAGATACGCAGTATTTT.

This clonotype was detected only a few times. V is TRBV7-2 and J is TRBJ2-7; 8 nucleotides match TRBD1. V trimming: 5 bases; J trimming: 3 bases; junction bases outside the gene matches: 6. CDR3 length equals 14 residues. From germline, CDR1 is SGHTA and CDR2 FQGNSA. The DNA for the CDR3 is TGTGCCAGCAGCCCCCGACAGGGGCTCTACGAGCAGTACTTC. This sequence encodes CASSPRQGLYEQYF.

The rearrangement joins TRBV20-1 to TRBJ2-3; no clear D. Germline V gene data show CDR1 as DFQATT and CDR2 as SNEGSKA (reference sequence). Trimming took 4 bases from V and 2 from J, leaving 7 bases between them. This CDR3 spans 12 amino acids. The CDR3 DNA reads as TGCAGTGCTACTATTCTCACAGATACGCAGTATTTT. Translation: CSATILTDTQYF.

This clonotype was seen more than once but under ten times. This chain joins TRBV7-8 and TRBJ1-2; no reliable D call. CDR1 and CDR2 (germline): SGHVS, FQNEAQ. The CDR3 is made up of 16 amino acids. The ends were cut back, 0 bases at V and 1 base at J, with 12 bases in the middle. The CDR3 sequence is CASSLAPGSVNYGYTF. In DNA form, the CDR3 reads TGTGCCAGCAGCTTAGCTCCGGGGAGTGTTAACTATGGCTACACCTTC.

This clonotype was found a few times. This chain links TRBV25-1 with TRBJ2-7, with unresolved D. CDR3 length: 11 residues. Trimming left V 5 bases short and J 3 bases short, with 5 bases between. Germline CDR1 is MGHDK and CDR2 is SYGVNS. The DNA for the CDR3 is TGTGCCAGCAGTTTATACTACGAGCAGTACTTC. As protein: CASSLYYEQYF.

This clonotype was observed at least ten times. J is TRBJ2-6 and V is TRBV6-5; 11 nucleotides align to TRBD2. CDR1 and CDR2 (germline): MNHEY, SVGAGI. The CDR3 loop spans 17 amino acids. With V trimmed by 2 bases and J by 0 bases, 0 bases remained unmatched. The CDR3 nucleotides are TGTGCCAGCAGTTACGGGACTAGCGGCTCTGGGGCCAACGTCCTGACTTTC. It codes for CASSYGTSGSGANVLTF.

This chain links TRBV18 with TRBJ1-1, with D tentatively TRBD1 (5 bases). V was clipped by 2 bases and J by 1 base, with 17 bases between them. This CDR3 comprises 17 residues. Germline V CDR1 and CDR2: KGHSH, LQKENI. CDR3 DNA sequence: TGTGCCAGCTCACCAAGGGTGAGGGGAAGGGAGAACACTGAAGCTTTCTTT. Translation gives CASSPRVRGRENTEAFF.